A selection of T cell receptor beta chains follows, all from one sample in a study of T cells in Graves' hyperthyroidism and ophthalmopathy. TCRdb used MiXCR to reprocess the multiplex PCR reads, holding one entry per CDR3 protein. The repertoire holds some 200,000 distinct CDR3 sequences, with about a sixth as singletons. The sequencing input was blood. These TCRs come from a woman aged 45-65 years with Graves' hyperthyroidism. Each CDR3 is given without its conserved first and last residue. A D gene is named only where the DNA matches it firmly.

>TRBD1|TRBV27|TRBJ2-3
ASTSNRDRVTDTQY
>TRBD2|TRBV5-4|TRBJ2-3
ASSLDGGRSTDTQY
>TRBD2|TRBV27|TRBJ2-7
ASKPGLASSYEQY
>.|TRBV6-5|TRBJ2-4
ASRDYVAKNIQY
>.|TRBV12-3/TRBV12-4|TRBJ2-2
ATKKTRLLNTGELF
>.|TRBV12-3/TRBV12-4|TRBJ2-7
ASRPTVGETRPYEQY
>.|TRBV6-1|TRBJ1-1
ASSDLGQANTEAF
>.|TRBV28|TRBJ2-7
ASSTSGRIRYEQY
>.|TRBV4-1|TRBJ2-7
ASSQDPTGTYEQY
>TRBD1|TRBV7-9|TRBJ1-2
ASSLTGGYGYT
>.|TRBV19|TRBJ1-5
ASSIGGHLQPQH
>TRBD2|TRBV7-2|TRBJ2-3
ASSLWTSNTDTQY
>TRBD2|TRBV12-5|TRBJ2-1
ASGSGRTYNEQF